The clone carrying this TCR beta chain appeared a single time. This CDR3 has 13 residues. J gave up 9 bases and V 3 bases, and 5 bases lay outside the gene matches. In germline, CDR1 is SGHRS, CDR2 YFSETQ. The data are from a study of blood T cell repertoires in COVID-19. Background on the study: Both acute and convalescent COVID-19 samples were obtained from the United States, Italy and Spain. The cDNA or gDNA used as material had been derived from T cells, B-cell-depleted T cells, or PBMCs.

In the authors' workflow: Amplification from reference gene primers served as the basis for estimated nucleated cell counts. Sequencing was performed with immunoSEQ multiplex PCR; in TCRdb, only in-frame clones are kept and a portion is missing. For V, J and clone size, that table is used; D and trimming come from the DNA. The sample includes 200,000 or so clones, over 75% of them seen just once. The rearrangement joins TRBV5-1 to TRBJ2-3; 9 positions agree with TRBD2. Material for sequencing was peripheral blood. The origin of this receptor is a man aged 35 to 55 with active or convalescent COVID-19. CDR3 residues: CASSSEGTSTQYF. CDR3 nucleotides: TGCGCCAGCAGCTCGGAGGGGACTAGCACGCAGTATTTT.